This record concerns one T cell receptor (beta chain) sequence. The data were obtained in a study of cytomegalovirus exposure and HLA in healthy donors. The PCR employed 60 Vbeta primers together with 13 Jbeta primers. Some clones are missing from TCRdb's copy, which holds only in-frame ones; the method was immunoSEQ multiplex PCR. This sample has about 150,000 clones, with roughly 80% found just once. The CDR3 runs 13 residues. Trimming stripped 0 bases from V and 7 bases from J, with 12 bases between. Germline V CDR1 and CDR2: SQVTM, ANQGSEA. The sample comprised PBMCs. The chain is built from TRBV29-1 and TRBJ1-2, with no clear D. The sequence came from a man between 18 and 29 years old in good health and CMV-seropositive. CDR3 loop: CSVEDGPNSGYTF. The CDR3 DNA is TGCAGCGTTGAAGATGGGCCTAATAGTGGCTACACCTTC.